A single sample is the source of the 3 T cell receptor beta chains below, sequenced in a study of T cell responses to AZD1222 COVID-19 vaccine. Data came from immunoSEQ multiplex PCR; TCRdb stores just in-frame clones and leaves some out. The table lists some 200,000 clones, 90% to 95% of them singletons. Sequenced here: peripheral blood, sampled 28 days after the second AZD1222 dose. The origin of the receptors is an adult who received the AZD1222 COVID-19 vaccine.

The V and J genes are TRBV3-1 (or the pseudogene TRBV3-2) and TRBJ1-1, with TRBD1 matching over 8 bases. Per germline, CDR1 LGHDT and CDR2 YNNKEL (reference sequence). The CDR3 has 17 residues. V shed 3 bases, J shed 1 base, and the junction held 10 bases outside the gene matches. CDR3 nucleotide sequence: TGTGCCAGCAGCCATCGAGGGGCCGGACAGGGGAACACTGAAGCTTTCTTT. It is translated as CASSHRGAGQGNTEAFF.

J is TRBJ1-1 and V is TRBV19; D is unclear. Germline-derived CDR1 and CDR2 are LNHDA and SQIVND (reference sequence). The CDR3 runs to 15 residues. Trimming shortened V by 1 base and J by 1 base, and 10 bases separated the two germline ends. CDR3 nucleotide sequence: TGTGCCAGTAGTATAGGTAGACTGCCGAACACTGAAGCTTTCTTT. Translation gives CASSIGRLPNTEAFF. Drawing the rest from reference TRBV19 and TRBJ1-1, the complete variable domain is DGGITQSPKYLFRKEGQNVTLSCEQNLNHDAMYWYRQDPGQGLRLIYYSQIVNDFQKGDIAEGYSVSREKKESFPLTVTSAQKNPTAFYLCASSIGRLPNTEAFFGQGTRLTVV.

The V gene is TRBV5-1, the J gene TRBJ1-1, with 8 bases fitting TRBD1. The CDR3 length is 18 residues. In germline, CDR1 is SGHRS, CDR2 YFSETQ. J was trimmed by 1 base and V by 0 bases; bases with no gene match: 11. CDR3 bases: TGCGCCAGCAGCTTGGGTCAGGGGGCGCCCCGAGGGAACACTGAAGCTTTCTTT. Its protein product is CASSLGQGAPRGNTEAFF.